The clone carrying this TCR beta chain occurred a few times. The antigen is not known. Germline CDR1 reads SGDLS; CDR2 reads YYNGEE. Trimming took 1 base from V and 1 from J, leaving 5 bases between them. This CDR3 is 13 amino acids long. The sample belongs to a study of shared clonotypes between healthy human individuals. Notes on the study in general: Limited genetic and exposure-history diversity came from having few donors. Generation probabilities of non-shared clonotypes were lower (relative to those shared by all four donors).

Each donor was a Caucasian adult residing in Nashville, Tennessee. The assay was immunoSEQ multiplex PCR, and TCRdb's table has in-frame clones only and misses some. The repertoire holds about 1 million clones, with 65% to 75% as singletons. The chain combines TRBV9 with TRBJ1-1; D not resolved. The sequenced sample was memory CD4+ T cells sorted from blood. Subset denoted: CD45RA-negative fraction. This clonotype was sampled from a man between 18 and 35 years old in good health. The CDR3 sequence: CASSVWGNTEAFF. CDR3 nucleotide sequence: TGTGCCAGCAGCGTATGGGGGAACACTGAAGCTTTCTTT.